These T cell receptor beta chains were read from a single sample in a study of cytomegalovirus exposure and HLA in healthy donors. Sequencing was performed with immunoSEQ multiplex PCR; in TCRdb, only in-frame clones are kept and a portion is missing. The profile covers 150,000 to 200,000 clones, with 60% to 85% appearing a single time and approximately 0.99% taken by the ten largest. Sequences were obtained from PBMCs. The receptors derive from a woman in her forties in good health and CMV-seronegative. Each CDR3 is given with its conserved first and last residue. A D gene is named only where the DNA matches it firmly. Rows give clone size only sometimes, using once, few, many, or a class for an expanded clone.

D gene	V gene	J gene	clone size	CDR3 DNA	CDR3 protein
TRBD1	TRBV4-3	TRBJ1-2	NA	TGCGCCAGCAGCCGGGACAGGGACTTCTATGGCTACACCTTC	CASSRDRDFYGYTF
TRBD1	TRBV11-3	TRBJ1-1	NA	TGTGCCAGCAGCTCCTCAGACAGGGGATACACTGAAGCTTTCTTT	CASSSSDRGYTEAFF
NA	TRBV19	TRBJ2-2	NA	TGTGCCAGTAGTATCGGGGGGCTGAGCGGGGAGCTGTTTTTT	CASSIGGLSGELFF
NA	TRBV5-6	TRBJ1-1	NA	TGTGCCAGCAGCTTGGTGGTTGGGACAGAAGCTTTCTTT	CASSLVVGTEAFF
TRBD1	TRBV7-2	TRBJ1-5	NA	TGTGCCAGCAGCTTGACAGGGAGTAATCAGCCCCAGCATTTT	CASSLTGSNQPQHF
TRBD2	TRBV7-2	TRBJ2-1	NA	TGTGCCAGCAGCTCGGGACTAGCGGGAGCTTGGGAGCAGTTCTTC	CASSSGLAGAWEQFF
NA	TRBV7-9	TRBJ2-3	few	TGTGCCAGCAGCTTAGCGGGCTTTGGCACAGATACGCAGTATTTT	CASSLAGFGTDTQYF
NA	TRBV4-3	TRBJ2-1	NA	TGCGCCAGCAGCCAAGACAGGGTTTACTCCTACAATGAGCAGTTCTTC	CASSQDRVYSYNEQFF
NA	TRBV19	TRBJ1-4	NA	TGTGCCAGTAAGAGTGCCGTTAGTCCTAATGAAAAACTGTTTTTT	CASKSAVSPNEKLFF
NA	TRBV10-3	TRBJ1-1	NA	TGTGCCATCAGTGCATATCAAGGGGCGACGATGAACACTGAAGCTTTCTTT	CAISAYQGATMNTEAFF
TRBD1	TRBV18	TRBJ2-7	NA	TGTGCCAGCTCACCGGGACAGGGATTGATCGGTGGGGAGCAGTACTTC	CASSPGQGLIGGEQYF
TRBD1	TRBV14	TRBJ1-2	NA	TGTGCCAGCAGCCTACAGGGGGCGGGAGGCTACACCTTC	CASSLQGAGGYTF
TRBD2	TRBV7-9	TRBJ2-1	NA	TGTGCCAGCAGCTTAGTTAGACTAGCGGGAGGGTATGAGCAGTTCTTC	CASSLVRLAGGYEQFF
NA	TRBV7-8	TRBJ1-4	NA	TGTGCCAGCAGCCACCAGGGGTGGAATGAAAAACTGTTTTTT	CASSHQGWNEKLFF
NA	TRBV5-6	TRBJ2-2	NA	TGTGCCAGCAGCCCCGTGGCTGCCGGGGAGCTGTTTTTT	CASSPVAAGELFF
NA	TRBV29-1	TRBJ1-2	NA	TGCAGCGCCTCCATCACCGGCTATGGCTACACCTTC	CSASITGYGYTF
NA	TRBV10-3	TRBJ1-5	NA	TGTGCCATCAGTGAGTCACAAATTAATCAGCCCCAGCATTTT	CAISESQINQPQHF
TRBD1	TRBV5-1	TRBJ2-2	NA	TGCGCCAGCAGCTTGGGGACAGGGGGAAGGAACACCGGGGAGCTGTTTTTT	CASSLGTGGRNTGELFF
NA	TRBV30	TRBJ1-2	few	TGTGCCTGGAACTTGTTTGGGGGGGATAACTATGGCTACACCTTC	CAWNLFGGDNYGYTF
NA	TRBV6-4	TRBJ2-3	few	TGTGCCAGCAGTGCTACTTTCTCTGGAGATACGCAGTATTTT	CASSATFSGDTQYF
NA	TRBV9	TRBJ1-4	NA	TGTGCCAGCAGCGTACGGACGGGGGTGAGCGAAAAACTGTTTTTT	CASSVRTGVSEKLFF
NA	TRBV19	TRBJ1-1	NA	TGTGCCAGTAGCGAGCACACTGAAGCTTTCTTT	CASSEHTEAFF
TRBD2	TRBV23-1	TRBJ2-1	NA	TGCGCCAGCAGTTCGACGGGACTAGCGGGAGTATGGGAGCAGTTCTTC	CASSSTGLAGVWEQFF
TRBD1	TRBV5-6	TRBJ1-2	NA	TGTGCCAGCAGTCGGACAGGGGCAAATGGCTACACCTTC	CASSRTGANGYTF
NA	TRBV7-3	TRBJ1-1	NA	TGTGCCAGCAGCTCCCAGAGAGGAAGGAACACTGAAGCTTTCTTT	CASSSQRGRNTEAFF
NA	TRBV18	TRBJ1-1	NA	TGTGCCAGCTCACCACCGGGGAGGGCCTCTGAAGCTTTCTTT	CASSPPGRASEAFF
TRBD1	TRBV6-4	TRBJ2-7	NA	TGTGCCAGCAGTGACTCTGCCAGGGGGATCGACGAGCAGTACTTC	CASSDSARGIDEQYF
TRBD2	TRBV7-2	TRBJ2-1	NA	TGTGCCAGCAGCTTTACGGCGGGAGGGCCTGAGCAGTTCTTC	CASSFTAGGPEQFF
NA	TRBV2	TRBJ1-6	NA	TGTGCCAGCAGTGATCTTGCAGTGTCTAGGAATTCACCCCTCCACTTT	CASSDLAVSRNSPLHF
TRBD2	TRBV11-2	TRBJ2-2	NA	TGTGCCAGCAGCTTAGAGGCGGGAGCCGGGGAGCTGTTTTTT	CASSLEAGAGELFF
NA	TRBV20-1	TRBJ1-1	NA	TGCAGTGCTATCAAGAGCACTGAAGCTTTCTTT	CSAIKSTEAFF
NA	TRBV19	TRBJ1-2	NA	TGTGCCAGTAGTATAGAGGACAGAAACCCAGCCTATGGCTACACCTTC	CASSIEDRNPAYGYTF
NA	TRBV6-1	TRBJ2-1	NA	TGTGCCAGCAGTCATTATGAGCAGTTCTTC	CASSHYEQFF
NA	TRBV14	TRBJ2-5	NA	TGTGCCAGCAGTATCGGGTCGGGGGAGACCCAGTACTTC	CASSIGSGETQYF
NA	TRBV6-4	TRBJ2-1	once	TGTGCCAGCAGTGATGGAGTAGGGGGCTACAATGAGCAGTTCTTC	CASSDGVGGYNEQFF
TRBD1	TRBV18	TRBJ1-2	NA	TGTGCCAGCTCATCTATGGGACAGGGGGCGCATGGCTACACCTTC	CASSSMGQGAHGYTF
TRBD2	TRBV5-6	TRBJ2-5	NA	TGTGCCAGCAGCTTGGTCTCCCCGGGACTAGCGGGGACCCAGTACTTC	CASSLVSPGLAGTQYF
NA	TRBV2	TRBJ2-3	NA	TGTGCCAGCAGGCTGTTAGGGGCTTTAGATACGCAGTATTTT	CASRLLGALDTQYF
NA	TRBV14	TRBJ1-2	few	TGTGCCAGCAGCCAAGCCGGGGTCCATGGCTACACCTTC	CASSQAGVHGYTF
TRBD1	TRBV5-8	TRBJ1-1	NA	TGTGCCAGCAGCTTGAGAGCGGGACAGGTCCCTGAAGCTTTCTTT	CASSLRAGQVPEAFF
NA	TRBV7-6	TRBJ2-1	NA	TGTGCCAGCAGCTTAGGCCCCGTGGAGGGGCAGTTCTTC	CASSLGPVEGQFF
NA	TRBV4-1	TRBJ1-2	once	TGCGCCAGCAGCCAAGATAGGTGGGTGCGGGATCCTGGCTACACCTTC	CASSQDRWVRDPGYTF
TRBD2	TRBV5-4	TRBJ2-1	NA	TGTGCCAGCAGCTTTAGCGGGAGGAACAATGAGCAGTTCTTC	CASSFSGRNNEQFF
TRBD1	TRBV10-3	TRBJ2-3	NA	TGTGCCATCAGCCCGGGACAGGGAGGGGATACGCAGTATTTT	CAISPGQGGDTQYF
NA	TRBV15	TRBJ2-1	NA	TGTGCCACCAGCGACTTTAGTGGGAGTAATGAGCAGTTCTTC	CATSDFSGSNEQFF
TRBD2	TRBV11-3	TRBJ2-7	few	TGTGCCAGCAGTTACCCCCCGACTAGCGGCTCCTACGAGCAGTACTTC	CASSYPPTSGSYEQYF
NA	TRBV7-3	TRBJ2-6	NA	TGTGCCAGCACCAGACAGACCTCTGGGGCCAACGTCCTGACTTTC	CASTRQTSGANVLTF
NA	TRBV19	TRBJ1-2	few	TGTGCCAGTAATAGGATGGACGCGGGTTCGGGTGGCTACACCTTC	CASNRMDAGSGGYTF
NA	TRBV14	TRBJ1-1	NA	TGTGCCAGCAGCCGCTTAGGGGAACGTGAAGCTTTCTTT	CASSRLGEREAFF